Listed here are 14 T cell receptor beta chains from one sample, sequenced in a study of cytomegalovirus exposure and HLA in healthy donors. 60 Vbeta and 13 Jbeta primers were used in PCR. Some clones are missing from TCRdb's copy, which holds only in-frame ones; the method was immunoSEQ multiplex PCR. Here the sample spans 150,000 to 200,000 clones, around 80% being singletons. Sequencing was done on a sample of PBMCs. These TCRs come from a young woman in good health and CMV-seropositive.

The chain couples TRBV7-9 to TRBJ2-2; no clear D gene. CDR1 is SEHNR, CDR2 FQNEAQ, per germline (reference sequence). V was trimmed by 1 base and J by 7 bases, leaving 4 bases between them. This CDR3 is 12 amino acids long. As DNA, the CDR3 is TGTGCCAGCAGCTTAGGGCTCGGGGAGCTGTTTTTT. Translation gives CASSLGLGELFF.

This chain joins TRBV7-3 and TRBJ1-3, with unresolved D. The CDR3 is 14 residues long. The germline gives CDR1 SGHTA, CDR2 FQGTGA. The V and J ends lost 8 bases and 4 bases respectively, with 15 bases between them. The CDR3 coding sequence is TGTGCCAGCTCGGAAGGCGGTTCAGGAAACACCATATATTTT. This codes for CASSEGGSGNTIYF.

This clone appeared once. This rearrangement joins TRBV4-1 to TRBJ2-5; TRBD1 aligns across 7 bases. Germline V gives CDR1 MGHRA, CDR2 YSYEKL. The CDR3 is made up of 17 amino acids. The ends lost 4 bases at V and 5 bases at J; junction bases unmatched: 16. The chain's CDR3 is CASSLRTGQLGGETQYF. CDR3 bases: TGCGCCAGCAGCCTCCGAACGGGACAGCTCGGTGGTGAGACCCAGTACTTC.

The chain is built from TRBV19 and TRBJ1-2; D ambiguous. The germline V gene encodes CDR1 LNHDA and CDR2 SQIVND (reference sequence). V was pared by 3 bases and J by 4 bases, with 6 bases between. This CDR3 contains 12 residues. DNA for the CDR3: TGTGCCAGTAGTATGCGAGGCTATGGCTACACCTTC. It encodes CASSMRGYGYTF.

The CDR3 DNA reads as TGTGCCAGCAGCCCGGACGGGGGTATCGGGCTCGGTGGCTACACCTTC. Translated: CASSPDGGIGLGGYTF. V gene TRBV5-4 combines with J gene TRBJ1-2; possible D gene TRBD1, 5 bases. CDR1 is SGHNT and CDR2 is YYREEE in the germline V gene (reference sequence). V was clipped by 4 bases and J by 7 bases, with 23 bases between them. The CDR3 spans 16 residues. Full variable domain (missing parts from reference TRBV5-4 and TRBJ1-2): ETGVTQSPTHLIKTRGQQVTLRCSSQSGHNTVSWYQQALGQGPQFIFQYYREEENGRGNFPPRFSGLQFPNYSSELNVNALELDDSALYLCASSPDGGIGLGGYTFGSGTRLTVV.

V is TRBV7-6 and J is TRBJ2-3, with D perhaps TRBD2 (6 bases). V lost 8 bases and J 0 bases, leaving 24 bases between the germline ends. From germline, CDR1 is SGHVS and CDR2 FNYEAQ. CDR3 length: 18 residues. The CDR3 DNA sequence: TGTGCCAGCGGATTCCTCACCGGGGGAGTAACTAGCACAGATACGCAGTATTTT. This encodes CASGFLTGGVTSTDTQYF.

This chain joins TRBV11-2 and TRBJ2-1, with 11 bases fitting TRBD2. The V and J ends lost 3 bases and 9 bases, in that order; junction bases with no gene match: 4. The CDR3 runs to 14 residues. The germline V gene encodes CDR1 SGHAT and CDR2 FQNNGV. The chain's CDR3 is CASSFSGGAVEQFF. The CDR3 DNA is TGTGCCAGCAGCTTTAGCGGGGGGGCCGTTGAGCAGTTCTTC.

The chain joins TRBV10-2 to TRBJ2-1; 13 nucleotides line up with TRBD2. This CDR3 has 15 amino acids. From germline, CDR1 is WSHSY and CDR2 SAAADI. The V segment lost 0 bases and the J segment 10 bases; nucleotides outside the gene matches: 3. The CDR3 here is CASSESGLAGWEQFF. The CDR3 DNA follows: TGCGCCAGCAGTGAGTCGGGACTAGCGGGGTGGGAGCAGTTCTTC.

The rearrangement links TRBV7-9 to TRBJ1-4, with TRBD1 matching 9 bases. The CDR3 covers 13 residues. Germline assignment: CDR1 SEHNR and CDR2 FQNEAQ (reference sequence). After removal of 7 bases from V and 5 bases from J, the junction contained 2 bases not matched to a gene. The CDR3 region has the DNA TGTGCCAGCAAGGGACAGGGAAATGAAAAACTGTTTTTT. This codes for CASKGQGNEKLFF.

The chain recombines TRBV2 with TRBJ1-6, with D possibly matching TRBD1 (5 bases). V was clipped by 8 bases and J by 0 bases, with 11 bases between them. This CDR3 region has 15 residues. The germline V gene has CDR1 SNHLY and CDR2 FYNNEI. The CDR3 protein is CASAGSSSYNSPLHF. As DNA, the CDR3 is TGTGCCAGCGCAGGGTCGAGCTCCTATAATTCACCCCTCCACTTT. Looking up the rest from reference TRBV2 and TRBJ1-6 gives the full variable domain: EPEVTQTPSHQVTQMGQEVILRCVPISNHLYFYWYRQILGQKVEFLVSFYNNEISEKSEIFDDQFSVERPDGSNFTLKIRSTKLEDSAMYFCASAGSSSYNSPLHFGNGTRLTVT.

J is TRBJ1-5 and V is TRBV30; D unclear. V lost 1 base to trimming and J lost 0 bases, with 7 bases between them. The CDR3 covers 14 residues. Per the germline V gene, CDR1 is GTSNPN and CDR2 is SVGIG (reference sequence). Here the CDR3 reads CAWSDTNSNQPQHF. The CDR3 DNA follows: TGTGCCTGGAGTGACACTAATAGCAATCAGCCCCAGCATTTT. Full variable domain (rest looked up from reference TRBV30 and TRBJ1-5): SQTIHQWPATLVQPVGSPLSLECTVEGTSNPNLYWYRQAAGRGLQLLFYSVGIGQISSEVPQNLSASRPQDRQFILSSKKLLLSDSGFYLCAWSDTNSNQPQHFGDGTRLSIL.

The chain has TRBV6-4 and TRBJ2-3; TRBD2 is a possible D gene (6 bases). V was clipped by 4 bases and J by 4 bases, with 15 bases between them. The CDR3 has 15 amino acids. Germline V CDR1 and CDR2: MRHNA, SNTAGT. CDR3 sequence reads: CASSALLGGPDTQYF. CDR3 in DNA: TGTGCCAGCAGTGCCCTCTTGGGGGGTCCAGATACGCAGTATTTT.

This chain joins TRBV27 and TRBJ2-4, with D perhaps matching TRBD2 (5 bases). The V end lost 6 bases, the J end lost 7 bases, and 16 bases lay between the germline ends. This CDR3 has 14 residues. Germline V gene lookup returns CDR1 MNHEY and CDR2 SMNVEV (reference sequence). The DNA for the CDR3 is TGTGCCAGCAGCCTAACGGGGATTCGGAACATTCAGTACTTC. Amino acid sequence: CASSLTGIRNIQYF.

The chain links TRBV7-2 to TRBJ1-2, with no clear D. Germline V gives CDR1 SGHTA, CDR2 FQGNSA. The V end was cut by 2 bases, the J end by 2 bases, with 3 bases between. This CDR3 region has 12 residues. CDR3 sequence reads: CASSLSNYGYTF. CDR3 DNA sequence: TGTGCCAGCAGCTTAAGCAACTATGGCTACACCTTC.